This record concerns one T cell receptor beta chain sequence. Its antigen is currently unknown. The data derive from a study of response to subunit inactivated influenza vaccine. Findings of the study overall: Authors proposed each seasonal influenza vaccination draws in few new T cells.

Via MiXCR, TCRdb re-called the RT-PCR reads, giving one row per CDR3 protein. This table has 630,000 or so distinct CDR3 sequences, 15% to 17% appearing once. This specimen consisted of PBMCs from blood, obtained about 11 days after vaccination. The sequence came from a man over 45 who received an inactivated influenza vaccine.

The chain's CDR3 is CASSPGALLKTGELFF. As DNA, the CDR3 is TGTGCCAGCAGCCCAGGGGCACTACTAAAAACCGGGGAGCTGTTTTTT. This chain connects TRBV7-9 to TRBJ2-2; a possible D gene is TRBD1 (6 bases). Germline V gene lookup returns CDR1 SEHNR and CDR2 FQNEAQ (reference sequence). The CDR3 is 16 amino acids. V lost 5 bases and J 5 bases, leaving 18 bases between the germline ends. Together with reference TRBV7-9 and TRBJ2-2, the CDR3 gives the full variable domain: DTGVSQNPRHKITKRGQNVTFRCDPISEHNRLYWYRQTLGQGPEFLTYFQNEAQLEKSRLLSDRFSAERPKGSFSTLEIQRTEQGDSAMYLCASSPGALLKTGELFFGEGSRLTVL.